Below, one T cell receptor beta chain is given with its context. J was trimmed by 8 bases and V by 1 base; bases with no gene match: 10. This CDR3 is built from 16 residues. Germline V gives CDR1 SGHVS, CDR2 FQNEAQ. This entry comes from a study of Graves' ophthalmopathy and Graves' hyperthyroidism. About the study: Blood was drawn at initial diagnosis, before any treatment.

RNA transcripts provided the template for amplifying TCR beta CDR3 regions. HTBI primers served in a first-round RT-PCR, which a second-round multiplex PCR followed. A single record per CDR3 protein comes from TCRdb applying MiXCR to the multiplex PCR reads. The sample contains hundreds of thousands of distinct CDR3 sequences, about two fifths of which appear only once. Sequenced input: peripheral blood. This chain uses TRBV7-8 with TRBJ1-5, with 8 positions matching TRBD1. The clonotype was recovered from an adult man with Graves' ophthalmopathy. As DNA, the CDR3 is TGTGCCAGCAGCTTAGGTCGACAGGGGACCGGGGAGCCCCAGCATTTT. Translated, it gives CASSLGRQGTGEPQHF.